Listed below are T cell receptor beta chains from one sample, sequenced in a study of CD8+ T cells in alopecia areata. Assay: immunoSEQ multiplex PCR; the TCRdb copy retains only in-frame clones and omits some. This sample carries 1,500 or so clones, around 80% of them seen once, and the ten largest clones take about 10%. The sample in question was skin, obtained at week 24, from a patient treated with tofacitinib. These receptors were collected from a human donor with alopecia areata. CDR3s include the opening cysteine and the closing phenylalanine or tryptophan. D genes are given only for firm matches. Clone size is stated in some rows and not others, as once, few, many or a class when expanded.

size	V	J	D	CDR3	DNA
NA	TRBV6-6	TRBJ1-5	NA	CASTPPSRKNNQPQHF	TGTGCCAGCACCCCACCCTCTAGGAAAAACAATCAGCCCCAGCATTTT
NA	TRBV2	TRBJ1-2	TRBD1	CASSPGTGGGGGYTF	TGTGCCAGCAGTCCCGGGACAGGGGGCGGGGGGGGCTACACCTTC
few	TRBV15	TRBJ2-5	NA	CATSRDVETQYF	TGTGCCACCAGCAGAGATGTAGAGACCCAGTACTTC
once	TRBV6-5	TRBJ1-5	NA	CASSTWTGQPQHF	TGTGCCAGCAGTACTTGGACGGGTCAGCCCCAGCATTTT
NA	TRBV21-1	TRBJ2-1	NA	CASRCSVATPSDNEQFF	TGTGCCAGCAGATGTAGCGTAGCTACACCATCCGACAATGAGCAGTTCTTC
NA	TRBV12-1	TRBJ2-5	NA	CASSDTSWITVDETQYF	TGTGCCAGCAGTGACACTAGCTGGATCACCGTCGACGAGACCCAGTACTTC
NA	TRBV30	TRBJ2-7	NA	CAWSGGENYEQYF	TGTGCCTGGAGTGGCGGGGAGAACTACGAGCAGTACTTC
NA	TRBV5-5	TRBJ2-7	NA	CASSLGFGGSYEQYF	TGTGCCAGCAGCTTGGGGTTCGGGGGCTCCTACGAGCAGTACTTC
few	TRBV7-2	TRBJ2-1	NA	CASSPGSLAGYNEQFF	TGTGCCAGCAGCCCGGGCTCCCTCGCGGGGTACAATGAGCAGTTCTTC
NA	TRBV29-1	TRBJ2-3	NA	CSGGMDTQYF	TGCAGCGGGGGGATGGATACGCAGTATTTT
NA	TRBV6-5	TRBJ1-5	NA	CASRTLTLGDQPQHF	TGTGCCAGCAGGACCCTGACTTTAGGGGATCAGCCCCAGCATTTT
NA	TRBV18	TRBJ2-2	TRBD1	CASSPRGQGPTGELFF	TGTGCCAGCTCACCACGCGGACAGGGTCCCACCGGGGAGCTGTTTTTT
NA	TRBV10-3	TRBJ2-2	NA	CATSYFSGELFF	TGTGCCACCTCCTACTTCTCCGGGGAGCTGTTTTTT
NA	TRBV15	TRBJ1-1	NA	CATSRIGPGRGEAFF	TGTGCCACCAGCAGAATCGGGCCAGGGAGGGGTGAAGCTTTCTTT
few	TRBV4-2	TRBJ1-1	NA	CASSPLDLWNTEAFF	TGTGCCAGCAGCCCTCTAGACTTGTGGAACACTGAAGCTTTCTTT
NA	TRBV4-1	TRBJ2-5	NA	CASSQDFVRDGWQETQYF	TGCGCCAGCAGCCAAGATTTCGTAAGGGACGGATGGCAAGAGACCCAGTACTTC
NA	TRBV11-2	TRBJ1-4	NA	CASSLGGTTGEKLFF	TGTGCCAGCAGCTTAGGTGGGACAACTGGTGAAAAACTGTTTTTT
NA	TRBV7-9	TRBJ1-2	TRBD1	CASSPTGGRHYGYTF	TGTGCCAGCAGCCCGACAGGGGGCCGACACTATGGCTACACCTTC
few	TRBV27	TRBJ1-2	NA	CASSLSTGYGYTF	TGTGCCAGCAGTTTATCGACGGGATATGGCTACACCTTC
NA	TRBV12-2	TRBJ2-3	NA	CASRPTLAGTRTSTDTQYF	TGTGCAAGTCGTCCTACCCTAGCCGGGACACGGACTAGCACAGATACGCAGTATTTT
NA	TRBV11-3	TRBJ1-3	NA	CASSLSSSGNTIYF	TGTGCCAGCAGCTTATCAAGCTCTGGAAACACCATATATTTT
few	TRBV19	TRBJ1-5	NA	CASSIWEDQPQHF	TGTGCCAGTAGTATCTGGGAGGATCAGCCCCAGCATTTT
NA	TRBV2	TRBJ1-5	NA	CASRGMGNQPQHF	TGTGCCAGCAGGGGTATGGGCAATCAGCCCCAGCATTTT
NA	TRBV30	TRBJ2-1	NA	CAWSATGNYNEQFF	TGTGCCTGGAGTGCCACCGGGAATTACAATGAGCAGTTCTTC